Following are 22 T cell receptor beta chains from one sample sequenced in a study of blood T cell repertoires in COVID-19. The method was immunoSEQ multiplex PCR; TCRdb's version includes in-frame clones alone and lacks a portion of them. This repertoire shows under 200,000 clones, 85% to 90% found once; its top ten account for about a tenth. The sequenced sample consisted of peripheral blood. The receptors derive from a woman aged 70-85 years with COVID-19, enrolled during active disease.

This chain joins TRBV5-4 and TRBJ2-1, with 9 nucleotides matching TRBD2. The V and J ends lost 3 bases and 6 bases, in that order; junction bases with no gene match: 7. The length of the CDR3 is 15 residues. Germline V CDR1 and CDR2: SGHNT, YYREEE (reference sequence). CDR3 region: CASSSPGLAFNEQFF. CDR3 bases: TGTGCCAGCAGCTCACCGGGACTAGCCTTCAATGAGCAGTTCTTC.

The chain has TRBV7-9 and TRBJ1-6; no definite D call. This CDR3 has 13 amino acids. Germline V gives CDR1 SEHNR, CDR2 FQNEAQ (reference sequence). V lost 1 base to trimming and J lost 8 bases, with 6 bases between them. As DNA, the CDR3 is TGTGCCAGCAGCTTAGGGTCGGATTCACCCCTCCACTTT. Translated, it gives CASSLGSDSPLHF.

The chain is built from TRBV28 and TRBJ1-2; the match to TRBD1 covers 9 bases. This CDR3 has 14 amino acids. CDR1 MDHEN and CDR2 SYDVKM come from the germline V gene. The trim removed 6 bases at V and 5 bases at J, leaving 7 bases unmatched. The DNA of the CDR3 is TGTGCCAGCAGCTTTCGGGACAGGGTATATGGCTACACCTTC. Amino acids: CASSFRDRVYGYTF.

This clone was detected once. This chain uses TRBV4-1 with TRBJ1-4, with D maybe TRBD1 (6 bases). Trimming left V 5 bases short and J 3 bases short, with 16 bases between. The V gene's germline CDR1 is MGHRA and CDR2 YSYEKL. The CDR3 runs to 16 residues. The CDR3 region has the DNA TGCGCCAGCAGCGCCTACAGGGTCCGGCCTAATGAAAAACTGTTTTTT. Residues: CASSAYRVRPNEKLFF.

The rearrangement links TRBV5-1 to TRBJ2-3; 9 bases agree with TRBD2. Losses at the gene ends were 2 bases for V and 2 bases for J; bases not matched to a gene: 3. Germline assignment: CDR1 SGHRS and CDR2 YFSETQ. The CDR3 loop spans 15 amino acids. CDR3 in amino acids: CASSFSSGATDTQYF. CDR3 nucleotide sequence: TGCGCCAGCAGCTTCTCTAGCGGGGCCACAGATACGCAGTATTTT.

V is TRBV6-5 and J is TRBJ2-2; 12 positions match TRBD2. Germline V gene sequence: CDR1 MNHEY, CDR2 SVGAGI. J lost 4 bases, V lost 5 bases, and 2 bases had no gene match. This CDR3 has 15 residues. The CDR3 region is CASSLAGGFTGELFF. The CDR3 bases are TGTGCCAGCAGTCTAGCGGGGGGGTTCACCGGGGAGCTGTTTTTT.

The chain employs TRBV28 and TRBJ1-5; D is undetermined. The CDR3 sequence is 12 residues long. Germline CDR1 MDHEN, CDR2 SYDVKM. The germline V and J ends were trimmed by 3 bases and 4 bases, with 4 bases remaining between them. CDR3 amino acids: CASSLENQPQHF. CDR3 bases: TGTGCCAGCAGTTTGGAGAATCAGCCCCAGCATTTT.

V gene TRBV18 combines with J gene TRBJ1-5; 9 bases align to TRBD1. The V segment lost 6 bases and the J segment 5 bases; nucleotides outside the gene matches: 8. Germline values: CDR1 KGHSH, CDR2 LQKENI. This CDR3 spans 15 amino acids. Written as DNA, the CDR3 is TGTGCCAGCTCCCCGGACAGGGGCCGGTATCAGCCCCAGCATTTT. Amino acids: CASSPDRGRYQPQHF. The full variable domain, rest sourced from reference TRBV18 and TRBJ1-5, is NAGVMQNPRHLVRRRGQEARLRCSPMKGHSHVYWYRQLPEEGLKFMVYLQKENIIDESGMPKERFSAEFPKEGPSILRIQQVVRGDSAAYFCASSPDRGRYQPQHFGDGTRLSIL.

The chain couples TRBV6-5 to TRBJ1-6; TRBD1 agrees at 7 bases. The CDR3 runs to 13 residues. V was clipped by 8 bases and J by 7 bases; unmatched bases: 5. Germline V lookup: CDR1 MNHEY, CDR2 SVGAGI. CDR3 protein: CASSGGRNSPLHF. CDR3 sequence (DNA): TGTGCCAGCTCAGGGGGGCGGAATTCACCCCTCCACTTT.

V gene TRBV10-3 combines with J gene TRBJ2-3, with D possibly being TRBD2 (6 bases). This CDR3 is 16 amino acids long. Germline CDR1 is ENHRY and CDR2 is SYGVKD. With 6 bases removed from V and 6 bases from J, the gap between germline ends came to 22 bases. CDR3 sequence: CAIRTGTSLAGDTQYF. DNA for the CDR3: TGTGCCATCAGGACCGGGACTTCCTTAGCCGGGGATACGCAGTATTTT.

V gene TRBV29-1 combines with J gene TRBJ2-1; D is uncertain. This CDR3 contains 10 residues. With 6 bases removed from V and 9 bases from J, the gap between germline ends came to 9 bases. Germline V CDR1 and CDR2: SQVTM, ANQGSEA. The CDR3 DNA sequence: TGCAGCGTCGTTACAGTTGAGCAGTTCTTC. It translates to CSVVTVEQFF.

CDR3 sequence: CASSIGGTGGSPLHF. Written as DNA, the CDR3 is TGTGCCAGTAGTATAGGAGGGACAGGGGGTTCACCCCTCCACTTT. The genes are TRBV19 and TRBJ1-6; 11 positions match TRBD1. J gave up 9 bases and V 1 base, and 2 bases lay outside the gene matches. The CDR3 has 15 amino acids. Germline lookup yields CDR1 LNHDA and CDR2 SQIVND (reference sequence).

This sequence joins TRBV25-1 and TRBJ2-1; TRBD1 agrees at 9 bases. The CDR3 length is 17 residues. Germline V gene data show CDR1 as MGHDK and CDR2 as SYGVNS. Germline trimming cut 2 bases from V and 6 bases from J; bases unmatched to any gene: 11. The CDR3 DNA is TGTGCCAGCAGTGAAGATGCCCACAGGGGGCAGGGCAATGAGCAGTTCTTC. It specifies CASSEDAHRGQGNEQFF.

This clone has only one observation. The J gene is TRBJ2-2, the V gene TRBV3-1 (or the pseudogene TRBV3-2), with D perhaps matching TRBD1 or TRBD2 (5 bases each). Germline V CDR1 and CDR2: LGHDT, YNNKEL (reference sequence). The length of the CDR3 is 14 residues. V lost 7 bases and J 6 bases, leaving 15 bases between the germline ends. In DNA form, the CDR3 reads TGTGCCAGCACCCAGGGCGGGTACGCCGGGGAGCTGTTTTTT. Translation gives CASTQGGYAGELFF.

The chain recombines TRBV5-4 with TRBJ1-1; 8 bases fit TRBD1. Germline V lookup: CDR1 SGHNT, CDR2 YYREEE (reference sequence). With 4 bases clipped from V and 4 bases from J, the junction kept 12 bases outside the gene matches. This CDR3 region has 16 residues. Here the CDR3 reads CASSTGQGFVVTEAFF. The CDR3 DNA reads TGTGCCAGCAGCACCGGACAGGGTTTCGTCGTCACTGAAGCTTTCTTT.

V gene TRBV11-2 combines with J gene TRBJ1-1; no clear D gene. Deletions cut 0 bases from V and 4 bases from J, with 6 bases between. The germline V gene has CDR1 SGHAT and CDR2 FQNNGV. CDR3 size: 13 residues. The CDR3 protein is CASSLDPSTEAFF. In DNA, the CDR3 is TGTGCCAGCAGCTTAGATCCCAGCACTGAAGCTTTCTTT.

The chain is built from TRBV3-1 (or the pseudogene TRBV3-2) and TRBJ1-1; D is ambiguous. CDR1 is LGHDT, CDR2 YNNKEL, per germline (reference sequence). The CDR3 totals 15 residues. Trimming took off 2 bases at V and 0 bases at J, with 10 bases between the two ends. CDR3 in DNA: TGTGCCAGCAGCCAACCCGGAGTACTGAACACTGAAGCTTTCTTT. This codes for CASSQPGVLNTEAFF.

The V and J genes are TRBV7-9 and TRBJ1-5; weak D call: TRBD1 (5 bases). There are 14 residues in the CDR3. Trimming cost V 4 bases and J 0 bases, with 7 bases left between them. Germline CDR1 SEHNR, CDR2 FQNEAQ (reference sequence). Here the CDR3 reads CASSYQGSNQPQHF. CDR3 bases: TGTGCCAGCAGCTACCAGGGTAGCAATCAGCCCCAGCATTTT.

The CDR3 reads CASSHGGIDTDTQYF. CDR3 sequence (DNA): TGTGCCAGCAGCCATGGGGGGATCGACACAGATACGCAGTATTTT. The gene calls are TRBV7-9 and TRBJ2-3, with a possible D match to TRBD2 (6 bases). Looked up from germline, CDR1 is SEHNR and CDR2 is FQNEAQ (reference sequence). This CDR3 contains 15 residues. Trimming took off 5 bases at V and 2 bases at J, with 14 bases between the two ends.

This chain links TRBV18 with TRBJ1-2; D might be TRBD1 (6 bases). Per germline, CDR1 KGHSH and CDR2 LQKENI. Deletions cut 3 bases from V and 3 bases from J, with 14 bases between. The CDR3 runs to 15 residues. The DNA for the CDR3 is TGTGCCAGCTCACCGACGGGAGGGGGAGACTATGGCTACACCTTC. It is translated as CASSPTGGGDYGYTF.

This rearrangement joins TRBV19 to TRBJ1-3; D is ambiguous. The CDR3 runs to 16 residues. CDR1 LNHDA and CDR2 SQIVND come from the germline V gene (reference sequence). The V gene lost 10 bases and the J gene lost 2 bases, with 21 bases spanning the gap. The CDR3 nucleotides read TGTGCCACATGCCCTCAATACTCCTATCCTGGAAACACCATATATTTT. Translation gives CATCPQYSYPGNTIYF.

V usage is TRBV6-5 and J usage is TRBJ2-7; D is uncertain. V lost 0 bases and J lost 1, with 7 bases in between. Germline CDR1 MNHEY, CDR2 SVGAGI. The CDR3 has 14 amino acids. CDR3 protein: CASSYSAASYEQYF. The CDR3, as DNA: TGTGCCAGCAGTTACTCGGCAGCGTCCTACGAGCAGTACTTC.